The 32 T cell receptor beta chains below were found in one sample sequenced in a study of blood T cell repertoires in COVID-19. Assay: immunoSEQ multiplex PCR; the TCRdb copy retains only in-frame clones and omits some. The sample shows 110,000 to 150,000 clones, 80% to 90% of them seen only once. Sample: peripheral blood. These receptors were collected from a man in his sixties with active or convalescent COVID-19.

The rearrangement links TRBV7-6 to TRBJ2-3, with 11 bases matching TRBD2. After removal of 5 bases from V and 2 bases from J, the junction contained 18 bases not matched to a gene. The germline CDR1 and CDR2 sequences are SGHVS and FNYEAQ. This CDR3 region has 20 residues. The CDR3 spells CASSQPRASGGSALTDTQYF. Here the CDR3 DNA reads TGTGCCAGCAGCCAACCTCGGGCTAGCGGGGGGTCGGCCCTCACAGATACGCAGTATTTT.

V is TRBV3-1 (or the pseudogene TRBV3-2) and J is TRBJ1-2, with D hard to call. This CDR3 has 12 amino acids. Germline assignment: CDR1 LGHDT and CDR2 YNNKEL (reference sequence). V lost 1 base and J lost 6, with 6 bases in between. CDR3 DNA: TGTGCCAGCAGCCAAGGCAGTCATGGCTACACCTTC. Protein: CASSQGSHGYTF.

The chain is built from TRBV28 and TRBJ1-4; D might be TRBD1 (6 bases). V was shortened by 4 bases and J by 2 bases, with 11 bases between the two germline ends. The CDR3 is 15 amino acids. The germline V gene has CDR1 MDHEN and CDR2 SYDVKM. DNA for the CDR3: TGTGCCAGCAGTTCCACGGGGGGCACTAATGAAAAACTGTTTTTT. Its translation: CASSSTGGTNEKLFF.

This chain links TRBV10-3 with TRBJ1-1; the match to TRBD1 covers 7 bases. The trim removed 6 bases at V and 0 bases at J, leaving 7 bases unmatched. Germline-derived CDR1 and CDR2 are ENHRY and SYGVKD. The CDR3 loop spans 15 amino acids. The CDR3 bases are TGTGCCATCAGGGGGGCAGGGGGTGTGAACACTGAAGCTTTCTTT. It yields the protein CAIRGAGGVNTEAFF.

This chain links TRBV30 with TRBJ2-2, with 7 bases matching TRBD1. This CDR3 is built from 14 residues. The V and J ends lost 5 bases and 2 bases, in that order; junction bases with no gene match: 5. Germline CDR1 reads GTSNPN; CDR2 reads SVGIG (reference sequence). CDR3 coding DNA: TGTGCCTGGGCCGGGACAGATAACACCGGGGAGCTGTTTTTT. As protein: CAWAGTDNTGELFF.

The chain employs TRBV19 and TRBJ2-3; maybe TRBD2 (5 bases). Trimming shortened V by 5 bases and J by 3 bases, and 9 bases separated the two germline ends. There are 13 residues in the CDR3. Germline-derived CDR1 and CDR2 are LNHDA and SQIVND (reference sequence). The CDR3 sequence is CASSDGVTDTQYF. The CDR3 DNA reads TGTGCCAGTAGTGACGGGGTAACAGATACGCAGTATTTT. The variable domain in full, completed from reference TRBV19 and TRBJ2-3, reads DGGITQSPKYLFRKEGQNVTLSCEQNLNHDAMYWYRQDPGQGLRLIYYSQIVNDFQKGDIAEGYSVSREKKESFPLTVTSAQKNPTAFYLCASSDGVTDTQYFGPGTRLTVL.

Only a few counts were recorded for this clone. The chain has TRBV19 and TRBJ1-5; tentative D call: TRBD1 (5 bases). V dropped 8 bases and J dropped 2 bases, with 16 bases sitting between them. The CDR3 extends over 15 amino acids. Germline CDR1 LNHDA, CDR2 SQIVND (reference sequence). The CDR3 nucleotides are TGTGCCAGTCCAATCTGGCAGGGATGCAATCAGCCCCAGCATTTT. This encodes CASPIWQGCNQPQHF.

The chain couples TRBV28 to TRBJ1-5; the match to TRBD1 covers 10 bases. The CDR3 runs to 15 residues. J was trimmed by 7 bases and V by 5 bases; bases with no gene match: 8. In germline, CDR1 is MDHEN, CDR2 SYDVKM. The CDR3 nucleotides read TGTGCCAGCAGTGCCCGAGGGACAGGGGAACAGCCCCAGCATTTT. It specifies CASSARGTGEQPQHF.

The chain uses TRBV28 and TRBJ1-2; TRBD1 is a possible D gene (6 bases). Looked up from germline, CDR1 is MDHEN and CDR2 is SYDVKM. This CDR3 contains 14 residues. V lost 6 bases to trimming and J lost 0 bases, with 11 bases between them. In DNA form, the CDR3 reads TGTGCCAGCAGAAAGGACAGCCCTAACTATGGCTACACCTTC. Translated: CASRKDSPNYGYTF.

The chain links TRBV29-1 to TRBJ2-7; TRBD1 matches 7 bases. Germline V gene sequence: CDR1 SQVTM, CDR2 ANQGSEA. Trimming removed 4 bases from V and 6 bases from J; junction bases left unmatched: 9. CDR3 length: 13 residues. In nucleotides, the CDR3 is TGCAGCGTTGTTGGCGACAGGGTGGTCGAGCAGTACTTC. This translates into CSVVGDRVVEQYF.

The chain links TRBV30 to TRBJ1-6; TRBD1 agrees at 10 bases. The CDR3 totals 14 residues. Germline CDR1 and CDR2: GTSNPN and SVGIG (reference sequence). The V gene end was trimmed by 3 bases and the J gene end by 8 bases; junction bases not matched to a gene: 4. CDR3 in amino acids: CAWRRGTGDSPLHF. CDR3 nucleotides: TGTGCCTGGAGGCGGGGGACAGGGGATTCACCCCTCCACTTT.

This rearrangement joins TRBV9 to TRBJ1-1, with D tentatively TRBD1 (6 bases). Trimming removed 3 bases at V and 2 bases at J, with 11 bases between. There are 14 residues in the CDR3. The V gene's germline CDR1 is SGDLS and CDR2 YYNGEE. The CDR3 DNA is TGTGCCAGCAGCGCGGGACAAGTTAACACTGAAGCTTTCTTT. Protein product: CASSAGQVNTEAFF.

This chain connects TRBV5-1 to TRBJ2-2, with 9 bases fitting TRBD1. The V gene's germline CDR1 is SGHRS and CDR2 YFSETQ. The CDR3 runs 14 residues. With V trimmed by 6 bases and J by 7 bases, 7 bases remained unmatched. CDR3 coding DNA: TGCGCCAGCAAGACAGGGGGAAATATCGGGGAGCTGTTTTTT. Protein product: CASKTGGNIGELFF.

The V call is TRBV7-9, the J call TRBJ2-2; 11 bases fit TRBD1. J was trimmed by 5 bases and V by 3 bases; bases with no gene match: 2. Germline assignment: CDR1 SEHNR and CDR2 FQNEAQ (reference sequence). CDR3 length: 15 amino acids. The CDR3 reads CASSLGQGETGELFF. The CDR3 region has the DNA TGTGCCAGCAGCTTGGGACAGGGGGAAACCGGGGAGCTGTTTTTT.

This clone has just one count. V and J are TRBV29-1 and TRBJ2-2; D gene ambiguous. V was pared by 1 base and J by 7 bases, with 10 bases between. Germline CDR1 reads SQVTM; CDR2 reads ANQGSEA. This CDR3 comprises 13 residues. The CDR3 DNA is TGCAGCGTTGAAGGTCTACGTCACGGGGAGCTGTTTTTT. Its translation is CSVEGLRHGELFF.

The CDR3 nucleotides read TGTGCCAGCAGCTTGGCAGAATTCATGAACACTGAAGCTTTCTTT. It encodes CASSLAEFMNTEAFF. The rearrangement joins TRBV3-1 (or the pseudogene TRBV3-2) to TRBJ1-1, with D unresolved. The V end lost 5 bases, the J end lost 0 bases, and 13 bases lay between the germline ends. Germline CDR1 reads LGHDT; CDR2 reads YNNKEL (reference sequence). CDR3 length: 15 amino acids.

The chain joins TRBV12-3 or TRBV12-4 to TRBJ1-1; D unclear. The CDR3 is 12 amino acids. V lost 6 bases to trimming and J lost 7 bases, with 12 bases between them. The CDR3 loop reads CASRPIGIEAFF. The CDR3 region has the DNA TGTGCCAGCAGACCTATTGGTATTGAAGCTTTCTTT.

This sequence joins TRBV19 and TRBJ1-1; 7 bases align to TRBD1. The CDR3 runs to 15 residues. After removal of 0 bases from V and 1 base from J, the junction contained 2 bases not matched to a gene. Germline V CDR1 and CDR2: LNHDA, SQIVND (reference sequence). For the CDR3, the DNA is TGTGCCAGTAGTATAGAGGGACAGCCGAACACTGAAGCTTTCTTT. It is translated as CASSIEGQPNTEAFF.

This clone was seen once. V gene TRBV29-1 combines with J gene TRBJ2-5; a weak D match, TRBD2 (5 bases). The germline CDR1 and CDR2 sequences are SQVTM and ANQGSEA. This CDR3 comprises 13 residues. V was clipped by 8 bases and J by 5 bases, with 18 bases between them. CDR3: CSLRTEGGETQYF. The CDR3 nucleotides are TGCAGCCTCCGAACTGAGGGTGGGGAGACCCAGTACTTC.

V is TRBV9 and J is TRBJ2-2; D gene uncertain. In germline, CDR1 is SGDLS, CDR2 YYNGEE. The CDR3 consists of 16 residues. Trimming took off 4 bases at V and 2 bases at J, with 15 bases between the two ends. This CDR3 reads CASSYLGSANTGELFF. CDR3 DNA sequence: TGTGCCAGCAGCTACCTAGGCAGCGCCAACACCGGGGAGCTGTTTTTT.

V usage is TRBV7-8 and J usage is TRBJ1-1; 9 bases are a match to TRBD1. Trimming at V came to 5 bases and at J to 9 bases, leaving 7 bases not matched to a gene. This CDR3 is 13 amino acids long. CDR1 SGHVS and CDR2 FQNEAQ come from the germline V gene. The CDR3 here is CASSRDRARKAFF. DNA for the CDR3: TGTGCCAGCAGCAGGGACAGGGCCAGGAAAGCTTTCTTT.

This clone was seen a single time. CDR3 in amino acids: CAWSVGRGTSEQFF. The DNA for the CDR3 is TGTGCCTGGAGTGTGGGGCGGGGGACCAGCGAGCAGTTCTTC. The chain joins TRBV30 to TRBJ2-1, with 7 bases identical to TRBD2. The CDR3 has 14 amino acids. V shed 0 bases and J 10 bases; nucleotides not matched to a gene: 9. Germline V lookup: CDR1 GTSNPN, CDR2 SVGIG (reference sequence). The whole variable domain, filled in from reference TRBV30 and TRBJ2-1, reads SQTIHQWPATLVQPVGSPLSLECTVEGTSNPNLYWYRQAAGRGLQLLFYSVGIGQISSEVPQNLSASRPQDRQFILSSKKLLLSDSGFYLCAWSVGRGTSEQFFGPGTRLTVL.

This rearrangement joins TRBV19 to TRBJ1-2; 9 positions agree with TRBD1. The CDR3 covers 15 residues. CDR1 is LNHDA and CDR2 is SQIVND in the germline V gene (reference sequence). V trimming: 3 bases; J trimming: 7 bases; junction bases outside the gene matches: 9. The CDR3 region has the DNA TGTGCCAGTAGTATTCCCCCCGGGACAGGGCTTGGCTACACCTTC. Encoded protein: CASSIPPGTGLGYTF.

The chain couples TRBV7-2 to TRBJ1-2; no firm D call. The CDR3 spans 13 residues. The germline V gene encodes CDR1 SGHTA and CDR2 FQGNSA. The germline V and J ends were trimmed by 4 bases and 7 bases, with 13 bases remaining between them. CDR3 loop: CASSYSGERGYTF. CDR3 bases: TGTGCCAGCAGCTATTCCGGCGAGCGTGGCTACACCTTC. Full variable domain (missing parts from reference TRBV7-2 and TRBJ1-2): GAGVSQSPSNKVTEKGKDVELRCDPISGHTALYWYRQSLGQGLEFLIYFQGNSAPDKSGLPSDRFSAERTGGSVSTLTIQRTQQEDSAVYLCASSYSGERGYTFGSGTRLTVV.

The chain carries TRBV11-2 and TRBJ2-2, with 9 positions matching TRBD2. Germline lookup yields CDR1 SGHAT and CDR2 FQNNGV. The CDR3 has 19 amino acids. Trimming removed 3 bases from V and 1 base from J; junction bases left unmatched: 12. The CDR3 protein is CASSFRSVKRGENTGELFF. The CDR3 nucleotides read TGTGCCAGCAGCTTTCGGAGTGTTAAGCGGGGGGAGAACACCGGGGAGCTGTTTTTT.

This chain links TRBV18 with TRBJ1-2; possible D gene TRBD1, 6 bases. Germline CDR1 is KGHSH and CDR2 is LQKENI. V lost 2 bases and J lost 4, with 8 bases in between. CDR3 length: 13 residues. The CDR3 coding sequence is TGTGCCAGCTCACCAAGGGACACCTATGGCTACACCTTC. Amino acid sequence: CASSPRDTYGYTF.

The chain joins TRBV7-3 to TRBJ2-2; no clear D gene. Deletions cut 6 bases from V and 5 bases from J, with 4 bases between. Per the germline V gene, CDR1 is SGHTA and CDR2 is FQGTGA. The CDR3 has 11 residues. The CDR3 DNA is TGTGCCAGCAGTCGTACCGGGGAGCTGTTTTTT. Protein: CASSRTGELFF.

The chain has TRBV28 and TRBJ2-3, with D perhaps matching TRBD2 (7 bases). This CDR3 has 14 residues. Germline lookup yields CDR1 MDHEN and CDR2 SYDVKM. V lost 8 bases to trimming and J lost 5 bases, with 17 bases between them. Here the CDR3 reads CASGKAGAGDTQYF. CDR3 nucleotides: TGTGCCAGCGGCAAGGCGGGGGCCGGAGATACGCAGTATTTT.

This clone was counted between two and nine times. The chain employs TRBV5-4 and TRBJ2-3; 9 nucleotides align to TRBD2. Germline CDR1 reads SGHNT; CDR2 reads YYREEE (reference sequence). Unmatched junction bases numbered 6, after V lost 3 bases and J lost 1 base. The CDR3 loop spans 16 amino acids. CDR3: CASSYGGRAGTDTQYF. CDR3 nucleotide sequence: TGTGCCAGCAGCTATGGCGGGAGGGCGGGCACAGATACGCAGTATTTT. Complete variable domain (other parts from reference TRBV5-4 and TRBJ2-3): ETGVTQSPTHLIKTRGQQVTLRCSSQSGHNTVSWYQQALGQGPQFIFQYYREEENGRGNFPPRFSGLQFPNYSSELNVNALELDDSALYLCASSYGGRAGTDTQYFGPGTRLTVL.

The chain couples TRBV13 to TRBJ2-7; D might be TRBD2 (7 bases). Per the germline V gene, CDR1 is PRHDT and CDR2 is FYEKMQ (reference sequence). There are 12 residues in the CDR3. V dropped 2 bases and J dropped 7 bases, with 9 bases sitting between them. CDR3 nucleotides: TGTGCCAGCAGCTTACGGGGGGCGGAGCAGTACTTC. Amino acid sequence: CASSLRGAEQYF.

This clone was detected a few times. The DNA for the CDR3 is TGTGCCAGCACTCTACAAGAGACCCAGTACTTC. This translates into CASTLQETQYF. The chain links TRBV3-1 (or the pseudogene TRBV3-2) to TRBJ2-5; D not certain. The CDR3 sequence is 11 residues long. Germline CDR1 is LGHDT and CDR2 is YNNKEL (reference sequence). Trimming removed 7 bases from V and 2 bases from J, with 5 bases in between.

This clone was seen a few times. V usage is TRBV4-3 and J usage is TRBJ1-1; D ambiguous. Germline CDR1 LGHNA, CDR2 YSLEER. V lost 0 bases and J lost 6, with 8 bases in between. The CDR3 contains 13 residues. CDR3 in DNA: TGCGCCAGCAGCCAAGAGGAGGGCGCTGAAGCTTTCTTT. Amino acid sequence: CASSQEEGAEAFF.